A selection of T cell receptor beta chains follows, all from one sample in a study of blood T cell repertoires in COVID-19. The data were produced by immunoSEQ multiplex PCR, yet TCRdb's version contains in-frame clones alone and is incomplete. The sample includes about 150,000 clones, under 90% of them seen just once. Source material: peripheral blood. These receptors all stem from a human donor in a cohort sampled during active COVID-19. The CDR3 runs from the conserved cysteine through the conserved F or W. D genes are given only for firm matches. Some rows have no size entry. The others give once, few or many, or a class for an expanded clone.

V gene: TRBV5-1
clone size: once
J gene: TRBJ1-1
D gene: TRBD1
CDR3 DNA: TGCGCCAGCAGCTCGGGACAGGGCACTGAAGCTTTCTTT
CDR3 protein: CASSSGQGTEAFF

V gene: TRBV4-2
clone size: -
J gene: TRBJ1-2
D gene: TRBD1
CDR3 DNA: TGTGCCAGCAGCCAAGATCGAAAACCCCCAGGGGGCCATATTGGCTACACCTTC
CDR3 protein: CASSQDRKPPGGHIGYTF

V gene: TRBV7-2
clone size: -
J gene: TRBJ2-1
D gene: -
CDR3 DNA: TGTGCCAGCAGCCGGACTATGAGGAGCAATGAGCAGTTCTTC
CDR3 protein: CASSRTMRSNEQFF

V gene: TRBV4-3
clone size: -
J gene: TRBJ1-2
D gene: TRBD1
CDR3 DNA: TGCGCCAGCAGCCTTGGGACAGGGGAAATTTTGTATGGCTACACCTTC
CDR3 protein: CASSLGTGEILYGYTF

V gene: TRBV11-2
clone size: -
J gene: TRBJ2-7
D gene: -
CDR3 DNA: TGTGCCAGCAGCCGCGGCGGGGGCAGCTACTACGAGCAGTACTTC
CDR3 protein: CASSRGGGSYYEQYF

V gene: TRBV3-1/TRBV3-2
clone size: -
J gene: TRBJ1-6
D gene: -
CDR3 DNA: TGTGCCAGCAGCCAACCGAGGCCGACTGATAGCTCCTATAATTCACCCCTCCACTTT
CDR3 protein: CASSQPRPTDSSYNSPLHF

V gene: TRBV5-8
clone size: -
J gene: TRBJ1-1
D gene: -
CDR3 DNA: TGTGCCAGCAGCTTGTGGGACTCCTCGGGCACTGAAGCTTTCTTT
CDR3 protein: CASSLWDSSGTEAFF

V gene: TRBV6-5
clone size: few
J gene: TRBJ2-7
D gene: TRBD1
CDR3 DNA: TGTGCCAGCAGCAAACAGGGGCGATACGAGCAGTACTTC
CDR3 protein: CASSKQGRYEQYF

V gene: TRBV2
clone size: few
J gene: TRBJ1-1
D gene: -
CDR3 DNA: TGTGCCAGCAGCTCCAGGGTACTGAACACTGAAGCTTTCTTT
CDR3 protein: CASSSRVLNTEAFF

V gene: TRBV27
clone size: -
J gene: TRBJ2-7
D gene: -
CDR3 DNA: TGTGCCAGCAGTTTATCGGAGAAGGTTAGCACCTACGAGCAGTACTTC
CDR3 protein: CASSLSEKVSTYEQYF

V gene: TRBV6-5
clone size: -
J gene: TRBJ1-3
D gene: TRBD1
CDR3 DNA: TGTGCCAGCAGTAATACGGACAGGGCAAACACCATATATTTT
CDR3 protein: CASSNTDRANTIYF

V gene: TRBV11-3
clone size: -
J gene: TRBJ2-1
D gene: -
CDR3 DNA: TGTGCCAGCAGCTTCGCGTCTTCTGGTGAGCAGTTCTTC
CDR3 protein: CASSFASSGEQFF

V gene: TRBV27
clone size: -
J gene: TRBJ1-5
D gene: TRBD1
CDR3 DNA: TGTGCCAGCAGTTTAGGACAGGGATGGCAGCCCCAGCATTTT
CDR3 protein: CASSLGQGWQPQHF

V gene: TRBV2
clone size: -
J gene: TRBJ1-5
D gene: TRBD1
CDR3 DNA: TGTGCCAGCAGTGAAGGACAGGGGGCGCGGGGGCCCCAGCATTTT
CDR3 protein: CASSEGQGARGPQHF

V gene: TRBV7-9
clone size: -
J gene: TRBJ2-1
D gene: TRBD2
CDR3 DNA: TGTGCCAGCAGCTTAGTGCGGGAGTGGGACAATGAGCAGTTCTTC
CDR3 protein: CASSLVREWDNEQFF

V gene: TRBV6-5
clone size: -
J gene: TRBJ2-5
D gene: -
CDR3 DNA: TGTGCCAGCACCCTGGGACTTGGAACCCAGTACTTC
CDR3 protein: CASTLGLGTQYF

V gene: TRBV29-1
clone size: -
J gene: TRBJ2-2
D gene: -
CDR3 DNA: TGCAGCGTTGACAGAAACACGAACACCGGGGAGCTGTTTTTT
CDR3 protein: CSVDRNTNTGELFF

V gene: TRBV14
clone size: -
J gene: TRBJ2-3
D gene: -
CDR3 DNA: TGTGCCAGCAGCCAAGACTTAGCCGTGAATACGCAGTATTTT
CDR3 protein: CASSQDLAVNTQYF

V gene: TRBV7-2
clone size: -
J gene: TRBJ2-3
D gene: TRBD2
CDR3 DNA: TGTGCCAGCAGCTTAGCGTGGGGAGGGGAAGATACGCAGTATTTT
CDR3 protein: CASSLAWGGEDTQYF

V gene: TRBV25-1
clone size: -
J gene: TRBJ1-2
D gene: -
CDR3 DNA: TGTGCCAGCAGTGAATTGCAGAGGAGCGGCTACACCTTC
CDR3 protein: CASSELQRSGYTF

V gene: TRBV11-3
clone size: -
J gene: TRBJ2-7
D gene: TRBD1
CDR3 DNA: TGTGCCAGCAGCTTTCTCCGGGACAGGGGGCTTGACGAGCAGTACTTC
CDR3 protein: CASSFLRDRGLDEQYF

V gene: TRBV18
clone size: -
J gene: TRBJ2-3
D gene: -
CDR3 DNA: TGTGCCAGCTCACCATCGGGATACACAGATACGCAGTATTTT
CDR3 protein: CASSPSGYTDTQYF

V gene: TRBV7-2
clone size: -
J gene: TRBJ1-5
D gene: -
CDR3 DNA: TGTGCCAGCAGCTTAACAGGGAACAATCAGCCCCAGCATTTT
CDR3 protein: CASSLTGNNQPQHF

V gene: TRBV4-2
clone size: -
J gene: TRBJ1-1
D gene: -
CDR3 DNA: TGTGCCAGCAGCCCCCGGGACACTTTGAACACTGAAGCTTTCTTT
CDR3 protein: CASSPRDTLNTEAFF

V gene: TRBV10-3
clone size: -
J gene: TRBJ1-6
D gene: TRBD1
CDR3 DNA: TGTGCCATCAGTGAGTCGGGGACAGGAGCAGATAATTCACCCCTCCACTTT
CDR3 protein: CAISESGTGADNSPLHF

V gene: TRBV7-9
clone size: -
J gene: TRBJ1-1
D gene: -
CDR3 DNA: TGTGCCAGCAGCTTAGGGAGGAACACTGAAGCTTTCTTT
CDR3 protein: CASSLGRNTEAFF

V gene: TRBV5-5
clone size: -
J gene: TRBJ1-4
D gene: TRBD1
CDR3 DNA: TGTGCCAGCAGCAGTTCAGGGGGCATTGAAAAACTGTTTTTT
CDR3 protein: CASSSSGGIEKLFF

V gene: TRBV27
clone size: -
J gene: TRBJ1-2
D gene: -
CDR3 DNA: TGTGCCAGCAGTCCGGCCGGGGGAGCTAACTATGGCTACACCTTC
CDR3 protein: CASSPAGGANYGYTF

V gene: TRBV7-2
clone size: few
J gene: TRBJ1-1
D gene: -
CDR3 DNA: TGTGCCAGCAGCTTAGCGGGGCGGGGGTATAGCTCTGAAGCTTTCTTT
CDR3 protein: CASSLAGRGYSSEAFF

V gene: TRBV5-1
clone size: -
J gene: TRBJ2-2
D gene: -
CDR3 DNA: TGCGCCAGCAGCGCCAGGGATAACACCGGGGAGCTGTTTTTT
CDR3 protein: CASSARDNTGELFF

V gene: TRBV6-1
clone size: -
J gene: TRBJ1-3
D gene: -
CDR3 DNA: TGTGCCAGCAGTGGGGGGGGACTGAACTCTGGAAACACCATATATTTT
CDR3 protein: CASSGGGLNSGNTIYF

V gene: TRBV7-7
clone size: -
J gene: TRBJ2-2
D gene: TRBD1
CDR3 DNA: TGTGCCAGCAGCTCCAGGGGGCCGGGCACCGGGGAGCTGTTTTTT
CDR3 protein: CASSSRGPGTGELFF

V gene: TRBV5-1
clone size: -
J gene: TRBJ1-4
D gene: -
CDR3 DNA: TGCGCCAGCAGCGCCGGGGATAATGAAAAACTGTTTTTT
CDR3 protein: CASSAGDNEKLFF

V gene: TRBV4-1
clone size: -
J gene: TRBJ2-7
D gene: TRBD1
CDR3 DNA: TGCGCCAGCAGCCCGTCCCGGGACAGGGGCCACGAGCAGTACTTC
CDR3 protein: CASSPSRDRGHEQYF

V gene: TRBV2
clone size: -
J gene: TRBJ1-1
D gene: -
CDR3 DNA: TGTGCCAGCAGTGAAGACAGGGATAATACTGAAGCTTTCTTT
CDR3 protein: CASSEDRDNTEAFF

V gene: TRBV20-1
clone size: once
J gene: TRBJ1-1
D gene: -
CDR3 DNA: TGCAGTGCGTCGACAGACACTGAAGCTTTCTTT
CDR3 protein: CSASTDTEAFF